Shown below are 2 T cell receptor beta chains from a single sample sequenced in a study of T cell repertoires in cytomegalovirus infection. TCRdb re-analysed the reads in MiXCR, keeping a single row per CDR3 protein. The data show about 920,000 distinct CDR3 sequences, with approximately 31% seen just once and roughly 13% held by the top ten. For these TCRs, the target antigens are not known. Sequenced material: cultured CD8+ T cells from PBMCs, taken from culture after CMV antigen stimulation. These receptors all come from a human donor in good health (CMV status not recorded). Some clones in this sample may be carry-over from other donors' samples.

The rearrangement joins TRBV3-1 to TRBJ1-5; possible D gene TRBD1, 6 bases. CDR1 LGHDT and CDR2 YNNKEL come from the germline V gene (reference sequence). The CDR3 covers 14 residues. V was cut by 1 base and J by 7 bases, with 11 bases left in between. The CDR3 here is CASSQGRGGQPQHF. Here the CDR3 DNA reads TGTGCCAGCAGCCAAGGGAGGGGGGGACAGCCCCAGCATTTT. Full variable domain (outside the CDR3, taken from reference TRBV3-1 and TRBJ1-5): DTAVSQTPKYLVTQMGNDKSIKCEQNLGHDTMYWYKQDSKKFLKIMFSYNNKELIINETVPNRFSPKSPDKAHLNLHINSLELGDSAVYFCASSQGRGGQPQHFGDGTRLSIL.

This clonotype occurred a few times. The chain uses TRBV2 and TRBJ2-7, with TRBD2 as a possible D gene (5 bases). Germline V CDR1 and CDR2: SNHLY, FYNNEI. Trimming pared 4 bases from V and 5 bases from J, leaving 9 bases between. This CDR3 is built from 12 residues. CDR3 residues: CASSVAGNEQYV. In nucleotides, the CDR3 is TGTGCCAGCAGTGTCGCGGGCAACGAGCAGTACGTC.